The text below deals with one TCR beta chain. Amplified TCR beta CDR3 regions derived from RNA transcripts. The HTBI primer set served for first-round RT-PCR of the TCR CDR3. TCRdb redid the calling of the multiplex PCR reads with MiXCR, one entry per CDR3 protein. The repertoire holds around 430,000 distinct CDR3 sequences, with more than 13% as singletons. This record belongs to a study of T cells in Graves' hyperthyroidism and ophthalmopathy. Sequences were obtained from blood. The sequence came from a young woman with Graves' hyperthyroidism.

The CDR3 protein is CASNNLAGPQETQYF. The CDR3 DNA is TGTGCCAGCAATAACCTAGCGGGGCCTCAAGAGACCCAGTACTTC. The V gene is TRBV2, the J gene TRBJ2-5; TRBD2 matches at 9 bases. With V trimmed by 7 bases and J by 2 bases, 8 bases remained unmatched. Germline CDR1 SNHLY, CDR2 FYNNEI. CDR3 length: 15 amino acids.